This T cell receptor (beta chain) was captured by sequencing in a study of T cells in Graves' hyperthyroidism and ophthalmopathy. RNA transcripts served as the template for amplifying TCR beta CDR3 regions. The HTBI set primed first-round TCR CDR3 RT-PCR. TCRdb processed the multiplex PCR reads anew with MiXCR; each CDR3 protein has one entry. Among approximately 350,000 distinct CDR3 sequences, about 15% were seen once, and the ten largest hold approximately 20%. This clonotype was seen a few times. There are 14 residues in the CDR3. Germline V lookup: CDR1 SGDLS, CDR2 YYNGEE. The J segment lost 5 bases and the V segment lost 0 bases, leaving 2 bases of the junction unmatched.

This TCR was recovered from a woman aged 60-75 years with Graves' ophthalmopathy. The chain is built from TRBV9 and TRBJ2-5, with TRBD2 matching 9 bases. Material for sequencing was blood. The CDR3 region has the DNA TGTGCCAGCAGCGTAGCGGCGGGAGGGGAGACCCAGTACTTC. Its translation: CASSVAAGGETQYF.